This record looks at one T cell receptor beta chain sequence and its context. What it binds is not known. The same CDR3 can be traced to other DNA sequences in this sample. The sample belongs to a study of identifying expanded T cells in peripheral blood. General study results and limits: About 1.3 clones differed between technical replicates, versus about 16 and 19 over time.

TCRdb's table, derived via immunoSEQ multiplex PCR, lists solely in-frame clones and lacks some. This table holds approximately 91,000 clones, 88% found once. V was trimmed by 10 bases and J by 3 bases, leaving 14 bases between them. Per the germline V gene, CDR1 is ENHRY and CDR2 is SYGVKD. The CDR3 extends over 13 amino acids. The clonotype comes from a person aged 18-69 years in good health. The specimen was blood. The V call is TRBV10-3, the J call TRBJ2-3; D is tentatively TRBD1 or TRBD2 (6 bases each). The DNA of the CDR3 is TGTGCCAGCCGAGGGGGGATAACAGATACGCAGTATTTT. Its protein is CASRGGITDTQYF.